This T cell receptor beta chain was recorded in a study of cytomegalovirus exposure and HLA in healthy donors. Whole-study results and caveats: The authors confirmed in vitro that a few CMV-associated chains were specific for CMV antigens. In a later analysis, TCR beta V- and J-gene trimming was associated with a missense DCLRE1C variant. 164 TCR beta chains were listed as cytomegalovirus-associated. CMV serostatus stood as the only immune exposure information on hand.

This clone was picked up one time. Its antigen remains unidentified. The primer mix had 60 Vbeta and 13 Jbeta primers. Clones were read by immunoSEQ multiplex PCR, and TCRdb kept only the in-frame ones, dropping some. The table records over 100,000 clones, around three quarters of them present only once. From germline, CDR1 is MGHRA and CDR2 YSYEKL. Between the trimmed V and J ends, which lost 4 bases and 0 bases, there was a span of 16 bases. The length of the CDR3 is 17 residues. Input material: PBMCs. The rearrangement joins TRBV4-1 to TRBJ2-1; D not resolved. The clonotype comes from a young woman in good health and CMV-seropositive. The CDR3 coding sequence is TGCGCCAGCAGCCGCCGTCTGGTAGACATCTCCTACAATGAGCAGTTCTTC. It yields the protein CASSRRLVDISYNEQFF.